These T cell receptor beta chains were read from a single sample in a study of CD8 T cells in Susac syndrome. Each CDR3 protein is one row after TCRdb ran MiXCR on the immunoSEQ multiplex PCR reads. The repertoire holds 150,000 to 180,000 distinct CDR3 sequences, with 95% to 96% as singletons. Material for sequencing was CD8+ T cells from PBMCs. Receptors were obtained from a human donor with multiple sclerosis. The CDR3 runs from the conserved cysteine through the conserved F or W. The D gene is left open where the match is weak. The size entry is marked missing in some rows and otherwise reads once, few, many or a size class.

v_gene	d_gene	j_gene	abundance	CDR3aa
TRBV7-9	.	TRBJ2-1	.	CASSPPLDDYNEQFF
TRBV29-1	.	TRBJ2-3	.	CSVVGSGTDTQYF
TRBV3-1	.	TRBJ1-1	.	CASSYPTGTEAFF
TRBV6-2/TRBV6-3	TRBD2	TRBJ2-1	.	CASSYVSGANEQFF
TRBV30	TRBD1	TRBJ1-5	.	CAWSAGQDISNQPQHF
TRBV20-1	.	TRBJ2-1	.	CSAREDSSSYNEQFF
TRBV29-1	TRBD1	TRBJ1-6	.	CSVLTGSDSPLHF
TRBV6-5	.	TRBJ2-7	once	CASSYAVEGSYEQYF
TRBV14	TRBD1	TRBJ1-2	.	CASSGRDREGGYTF
TRBV9	.	TRBJ1-6	.	CASSEISAVGSPLHF
TRBV25-1	TRBD1	TRBJ2-2	.	CASSDTGVVRELFF
TRBV3-1	TRBD2	TRBJ2-3	.	CASSQESSGVNTQYF
TRBV29-1	TRBD1	TRBJ2-7	.	CSVAGTGRAPYEQYF
TRBV4-1	TRBD1	TRBJ2-1	.	CASSLGTGGHNEQFF
TRBV5-6	.	TRBJ2-1	once	CASSYIVEQFF
TRBV3-1	TRBD2	TRBJ2-7	once	CASSQDLAGVTYEQYF
TRBV9	.	TRBJ2-7	.	CASSVGDRTYEQYF
TRBV5-1	.	TRBJ2-1	.	CASSLTRSGGGEDEQFF
TRBV9	.	TRBJ2-7	.	CASSDNSEQYF
TRBV29-1	.	TRBJ2-7	.	CSDGTGRAYEQYF
TRBV29-1	TRBD2	TRBJ2-1	.	CSGEGSPPRRYNEQFF
TRBV9	.	TRBJ2-3	.	CASSVGGSGDTQYF
TRBV9	.	TRBJ1-1	.	CASSAYKKGTEAFF